This T cell receptor (beta chain) was captured by sequencing in a study of blood T cell repertoires in COVID-19 (dated by TCRdb to about 2020). Context from the whole study: Collaborator samples came from the United States, Italy and Spain and covered acute and convalescent phases of COVID-19. The material from the prospective study consisted of cDNA or gDNA derived from T cells, B-cell-depleted T cells, or PBMCs. The dataset comprised deeply sampled blood TCRbeta repertoires from subjects exposed to, actively infected with, or recovered from COVID-19. A freely available public database, intended as a resource for researchers studying the immune response to SARS-CoV-2, is where the repertoires were released. Samples were obtained from the ongoing ImmuneRACE study (first 160 participants) and from over a thousand subjects provided by 6 global collaborators. Nearly every sample came with metadata listing a de-identified subject ID, COVID-19 status, age in years and sex. Where available, HLA class I and class II types were obtained from metadata supplied by the sample provider rather than from assay-based typing.

Note on this clone: Its binding antigen is unknown. Per-nucleotide qualities are absent, and no much larger clonotype sits a single base away.

According to the germline V gene, CDR1 reads SGHTA and CDR2 reads FQGNSA. The V and J ends are trimmed by 1 base and 7 bases, leaving 8 bases between them. From the cysteine up to the phenylalanine, the CDR3 has a length of 12 residues. Here the CDR3 DNA is all that survives: 36 bases in frame from base 1. TCRbeta CDR3 regions were amplified from genomic DNA using the immunoSEQ Assay, a bias-controlled multiplex PCR. On the authors' methods: The number of nucleated cells in each sample was estimated from the amplification of reference gene primers within the assay. To quantify the absolute abundance of each unique TCRbeta CDR3 rearrangement, sequence reads were collapsed and filtered. For each sample, productive Simpson clonality was calculated as the square root of Simpson's diversity index across productive rearrangements. Held by TCRdb, this immuneACCESS table contains in-frame sequences only and omits some clones. Under half of the omission traces to an unresolved V gene where checked; the cause of the rest is unknown. The V and J calls and clone size were taken over from that table, and D and trimming were inferred from the DNA. The sample profile shows roughly 85,000 clones; roughly 88% of them were found once. Together, the top ten hold 25% to 30% of the sample.

Each collaborating institution followed its own protocols to collect whole blood in K2EDTA tubes. Collaborator samples were shipped for TCRbeta analysis as frozen whole blood, isolated PBMCs, or DNA extracted from either sample type. General conclusions and limits of the study: The amount of clinical and demographic metadata varied by source and participant and was provided uncurated.

The clonotype was recovered from a man aged 50-60 years with active or convalescent COVID-19. The material sequenced was peripheral blood. Recombination linked TRBV7-2 to TRBJ2-7; the D gene remains uncertain. The CDR3 corresponds to CASSLVIREQYF. The bases read TGTGCCAGCAGCTTAGTAATCCGGGAGCAGTACTTC.